This is a list of T cell receptor beta chains from one sample in a study of radiation and T cells in renal cell carcinoma. Measured with immunoSEQ multiplex PCR; TCRdb has only the in-frame clones, and not every one. The profile shows about 61,000 clones, around 72% of them singletons. The material sequenced was blood, taken from a patient whose treatment included radiotherapy and nephrectomy. Receptor source: a man aged 55 to 70 with renal cell carcinoma. Both conserved end residues are part of each CDR3. D genes are given only for firm matches. Only some rows state a clone size, as once, few, many or a class for expanded clones.

J | D | V | size | CDR3 | DNA
TRBJ1-5 | TRBD1 | TRBV6-5 | NA | CASSYSRGGVNQPQHF | TGTGCCAGCAGTTACTCGAGAGGGGGCGTCAATCAGCCCCAGCATTTT
TRBJ2-3 | NA | TRBV10-2 | few | CASSESRGDRAQAQYF | TGCGCCAGCAGTGAGTCGCGGGGGGACAGGGCACAGGCGCAGTATTTT
TRBJ2-1 | NA | TRBV11-2 | NA | CASSLVGDVRYNEQFF | TGTGCCAGCAGCTTAGTCGGTGACGTTCGGTACAATGAGCAGTTCTTC
TRBJ2-2 | NA | TRBV5-4 | medium-sized | CASSLTLTGELFF | TGTGCCAGCAGCTTGACTCTAACCGGGGAGCTGTTTTTT
TRBJ1-6 | NA | TRBV7-8 | NA | CASSLGPPSSPLHF | TGTGCCAGCAGCTTGGGACCGCCCAGTTCACCCCTCCACTTT
TRBJ1-5 | NA | TRBV12-5 | NA | CASGLGNQPQHF | TGTGCTAGTGGTTTGGGAAATCAGCCCCAGCATTTT
TRBJ2-7 | NA | TRBV6-1 | NA | CASRAGFQGRVEQYF | TGTGCCAGCCGGGCAGGCTTTCAGGGAAGGGTTGAGCAGTACTTC
TRBJ2-3 | NA | TRBV9 | NA | CASSSSTFDTQYF | TGTGCCAGCAGCAGCAGTACTTTCGATACGCAGTATTTT
TRBJ2-1 | NA | TRBV5-1 | NA | CASSSGHSSYNEQFF | TGCGCCAGCAGCTCAGGGCATAGCTCCTACAATGAGCAGTTCTTC
TRBJ2-3 | TRBD2 | TRBV30 | NA | CAYQRDSTDTQYF | TGTGCCTACCAGCGGGATAGCACAGATACGCAGTATTTT
TRBJ1-1 | NA | TRBV11-3 | NA | CASSLRDEAFF | TGTGCCAGCAGCTTACGGGATGAAGCTTTCTTT
TRBJ1-2 | NA | TRBV5-6 | few | CASSSDSNYGYTF | TGTGCCAGCAGTTCGGACAGTAACTATGGCTACACCTTC
TRBJ2-1 | NA | TRBV7-7 | NA | CASSLALTSSEQFF | TGTGCCAGCAGCTTAGCGCTTACTTCCTCCGAGCAGTTCTTC
TRBJ2-5 | TRBD1 | TRBV10-2 | once | CASSADPTGSSQETQYF | TGCGCCAGCAGTGCCGACCCGACAGGGAGTTCGCAAGAGACCCAGTACTTC
TRBJ2-1 | TRBD2 | TRBV5-1 | NA | CASREGLNEQFF | TGCGCCAGCAGGGAGGGACTAAATGAGCAGTTCTTC
TRBJ2-3 | TRBD2 | TRBV7-8 | NA | CASSRLAGGITDTQYF | TGTGCCAGCAGCAGACTAGCGGGAGGGATCACAGATACGCAGTATTTT
TRBJ2-5 | NA | TRBV7-9 | NA | CASSGAGLGETQYF | TGTGCCAGCAGCGGGGCGGGGCTGGGGGAGACCCAGTACTTC
TRBJ1-2 | TRBD1 | TRBV4-2 | NA | CASSQDGTGDYGYTF | TGTGCCAGCAGCCAAGATGGGACAGGGGACTATGGCTACACCTTC